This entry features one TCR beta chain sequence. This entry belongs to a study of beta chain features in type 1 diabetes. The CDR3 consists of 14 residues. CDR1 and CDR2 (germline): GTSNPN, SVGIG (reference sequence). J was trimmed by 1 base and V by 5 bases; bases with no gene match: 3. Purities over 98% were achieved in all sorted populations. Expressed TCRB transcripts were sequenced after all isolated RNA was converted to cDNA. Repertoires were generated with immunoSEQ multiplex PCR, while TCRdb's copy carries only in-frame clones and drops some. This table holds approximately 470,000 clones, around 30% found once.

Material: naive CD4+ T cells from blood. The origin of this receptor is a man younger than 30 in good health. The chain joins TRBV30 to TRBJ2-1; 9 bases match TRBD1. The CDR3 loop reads CAWGDRESYNEQFF. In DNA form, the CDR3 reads TGTGCCTGGGGGGACAGGGAATCCTACAATGAGCAGTTCTTC.